This is a list of T cell receptor beta chains from one sample in a study of Ad26.COV2.S vaccination and SARS-CoV-2 variants. TCRdb's copy holds only in-frame clones and misses some; the assay was immunoSEQ multiplex PCR. Of around 300,000 clones detected, 80% to 90% appear once; the ten largest clones hold around 10%. This specimen consisted of peripheral blood, obtained in a trial of Ad26.COV2.S vaccine versus placebo. The receptors derive from a person between 18 and 59 years old who received the Ad26.COV2.S COVID-19 vaccine or a placebo. Both conserved end residues are part of each CDR3.

TRBJ1-5	TRBV19	CASSIVSDQPQHF
TRBJ2-2	TRBV5-5	CASSLAWTGELFF
TRBJ2-7	TRBV10-3	CAISELAGPYEQYF
TRBJ1-5	TRBV2	CASSTGGAGNQPQHF
TRBJ1-2	TRBV25-1	CASSAGYGYTF
TRBJ2-7	TRBV11-2	CASSLVSYEQYF
TRBJ1-1	TRBV5-1	CASSPEVGSAFF
TRBJ2-5	TRBV7-2	CASSLPAGGRETQYF
TRBJ1-6	TRBV14	CASSQDRGTDNSPLHF
TRBJ1-2	TRBV7-2	CASSLETGVYGYTF
TRBJ2-7	TRBV7-2	CASSGSRDRGPYEQYF
TRBJ2-5	TRBV9	CASGGRTSETQYF
TRBJ1-6	TRBV6-2/TRBV6-3	CASSGDRGRITYNSPLHF
TRBJ1-1	TRBV5-1	CASSMEGLNTEAFF
TRBJ1-5	TRBV19	CASSKGAYSNQPQHF
TRBJ2-6	TRBV4-2	CASSQDSGGYSGANVLTF
TRBJ2-5	TRBV28	CASSLVRGQETQYF
TRBJ1-2	TRBV29-1	CSVDGPGYGYTF
TRBJ2-7	TRBV30	CAWSVGGPTYEQYF
TRBJ2-5	TRBV6-5	CASSGTYQETQYF
TRBJ2-3	TRBV24-1	CATSDSGTGTTDTQYF
TRBJ1-6	TRBV7-2	CATRSASYNSPLHF
TRBJ2-3	TRBV7-2	CASSTSMAIGVTDTQYF
TRBJ1-1	TRBV4-2	CASSLDRANTEAFF
TRBJ2-1	TRBV10-3	CAISESLLGTSYNEQFF